This TCR beta chain was identified in a study of blood T cell repertoires in COVID-19. As processed by the authors: Nucleated cell number was recorded as an estimate derived from reference gene primer amplification. Clones were sequenced by immunoSEQ multiplex PCR, and TCRdb holds only the in-frame ones, with some missing. The V and J calls and the clone size are those of that table, but D and trimming were determined from the DNA. The table has some 70,000 clones, 87% seen once; the top ten hold 8.3%. Germline loops: CDR1 MNHEY, CDR2 SVGAGI. V lost 3 bases and J lost 6; bases outside the gene matches: 6. This CDR3 is built from 14 residues.

This TCR was recovered from a man aged 50-60 years with active COVID-19. The sample consisted of peripheral blood. V gene TRBV6-5 combines with J gene TRBJ2-5; 8 nucleotides line up with TRBD1. This CDR3 is CASSYRDRLKTQYF. In DNA, the CDR3 is TGTGCCAGCAGTTATAGGGACAGGCTAAAGACCCAGTACTTC.